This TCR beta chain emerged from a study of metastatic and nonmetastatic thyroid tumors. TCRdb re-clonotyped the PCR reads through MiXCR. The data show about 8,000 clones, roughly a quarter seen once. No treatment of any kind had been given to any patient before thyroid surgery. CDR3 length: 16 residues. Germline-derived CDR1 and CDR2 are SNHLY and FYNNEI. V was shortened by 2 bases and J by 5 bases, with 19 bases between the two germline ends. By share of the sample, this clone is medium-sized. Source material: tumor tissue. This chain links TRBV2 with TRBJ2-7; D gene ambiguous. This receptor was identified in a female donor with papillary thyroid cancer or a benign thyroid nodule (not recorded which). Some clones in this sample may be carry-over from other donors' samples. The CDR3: CASSERVGRLSDEQYF. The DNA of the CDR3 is TGTGCCAGCAGTGAACGGGTTGGCCGCCTAAGTGACGAGCAGTACTTC.